This T cell receptor beta chain came from a study of graft-versus-host responses after intestinal transplantation. Study context: Every one of the recipients received anti-thymocyte globulin induction and afterwards took tacrolimus and steroids for 3 to 4 years.

Sequenced by immunoSEQ multiplex PCR; TCRdb stores in-frame clones only, minus some. The top ten hold 2.5% of the sample, which has tens of thousands of clones, 89% seen once. As for this clone: Its cognate antigen is unknown.

Overall study findings and caveats: Early post-transplant HvG declines showed an association with peak circulating GvH clone levels. Recipient-marrow GvH clones were detected, some having first appeared in ileum or blood.

V was clipped by 0 bases and J by 1 base, with 7 bases between them. This CDR3 is built from 15 residues. Germline lookup yields CDR1 SGHDT and CDR2 YYEEEE. The source material was unstimulated CD8+ T cells sorted from spleen or lymph node cells, sampled before intestinal transplant. The sequence derives from a human donor who received an intestinal transplant. The rearrangement uses TRBV5-6 and TRBJ2-2; TRBD1 might be the D (5 bases). CDR3 amino acids: CASSLAGMNTGELFF. In DNA, the CDR3 is TGTGCCAGCAGCTTGGCAGGGATGAACACCGGGGAGCTGTTTTTT.